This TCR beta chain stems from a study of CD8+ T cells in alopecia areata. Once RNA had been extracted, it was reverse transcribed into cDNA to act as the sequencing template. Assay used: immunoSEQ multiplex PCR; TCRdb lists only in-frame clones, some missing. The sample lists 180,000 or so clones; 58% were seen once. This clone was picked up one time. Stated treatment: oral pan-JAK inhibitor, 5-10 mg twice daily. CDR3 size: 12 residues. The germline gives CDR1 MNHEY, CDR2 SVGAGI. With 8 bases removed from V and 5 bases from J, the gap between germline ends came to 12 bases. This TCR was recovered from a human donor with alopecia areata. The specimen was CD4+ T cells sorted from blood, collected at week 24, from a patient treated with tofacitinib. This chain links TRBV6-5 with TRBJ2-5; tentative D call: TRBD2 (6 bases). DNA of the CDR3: TGTGCCAGCGGACTACTAGCTGAGACCCAGTACTTC. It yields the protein CASGLLAETQYF.